These 26 T cell receptor beta chains originate from one sample sequenced in a study of neurological immune-mediated disorders. MiXCR, applied by TCRdb to the 5' RACE reads, yields one record per CDR3 protein. This sample has 20,000 to 30,000 distinct CDR3 sequences; about 12% occur once, and the top ten carry 10% to 15%. Sequenced input: PBMCs. These receptor sequences come from a woman aged 55-69 years with HTLV-1-associated myelopathy (HAM/TSP).

This clonotype was observed at least ten times. The chain couples TRBV12-3 or TRBV12-4 to TRBJ2-7; 10 nucleotides agree with TRBD2. V was pared by 4 bases and J by 4 bases, with 7 bases of the junction left unmatched. The CDR3 loop spans 15 amino acids. The CDR3 here is CASSSRLAGSYEQYF. CDR3 nucleotide sequence: TGTGCCAGCAGTTCGCGACTAGCGGGTTCTTACGAGCAGTACTTC.

This clonotype occurred many times. The chain links TRBV20-1 to TRBJ2-1; 9 bases align to TRBD2. J gave up 2 bases and V 7 bases, and 9 bases lay outside the gene matches. The germline V gene encodes CDR1 DFQATT and CDR2 SNEGSKA (reference sequence). This CDR3 is built from 15 residues. The CDR3 here is CSGGYGTSPYNEQFF. The DNA for the CDR3 is TGCAGTGGGGGGTATGGGACTAGCCCCTACAATGAGCAGTTCTTC.

By sample fraction, this clonotype is medium-sized. This chain links TRBV7-9 with TRBJ2-1, with D possibly matching TRBD2 (5 bases). This CDR3 region has 16 residues. Germline assignment: CDR1 SEHNR and CDR2 FQNEAQ (reference sequence). Trimming left V 1 base short and J 0 bases short, with 10 bases between. This CDR3 reads CASSLVSVSSYNEQFF. For the CDR3, the DNA is TGTGCCAGCAGCTTAGTTAGCGTCAGCTCCTACAATGAGCAGTTCTTC. Looking up the rest from reference TRBV7-9 and TRBJ2-1 gives the full variable domain: DTGVSQNPRHKITKRGQNVTFRCDPISEHNRLYWYRQTLGQGPEFLTYFQNEAQLEKSRLLSDRFSAERPKGSFSTLEIQRTEQGDSAMYLCASSLVSVSSYNEQFFGPGTRLTVL.

This clonotype was counted ten times or more. The chain carries TRBV18 and TRBJ1-5; D remains unclear. Germline V CDR1 and CDR2: KGHSH, LQKENI. The CDR3 covers 13 residues. The germline V and J ends were trimmed by 8 bases and 1 base, with 9 bases remaining between them. The CDR3 bases are TGTGCCAGCGCCACAGACAGCAATCAGCCCCAGCATTTT. Translated, it gives CASATDSNQPQHF.

Sample share makes this clonotype medium-sized. The chain recombines TRBV20-1 with TRBJ2-1; D assignment may be TRBD1 or TRBD2 (6 bases each). The CDR3 consists of 15 residues. Per the germline V gene, CDR1 is DFQATT and CDR2 is SNEGSKA (reference sequence). Trimming took 0 bases from V and 6 from J, leaving 15 bases between them. The CDR3 region is CSARDGGRIFNEQFF. In DNA form, the CDR3 reads TGCAGTGCTAGAGATGGGGGGCGAATATTCAATGAGCAGTTCTTC.

This clonotype was detected ten times or more. The chain couples TRBV3-1 to TRBJ1-1; 8 bases fit TRBD1. The CDR3 contains 12 residues. V was pared by 0 bases and J by 10 bases, with 1 base of the junction left unmatched. The germline gives CDR1 LGHDT, CDR2 YNNKEL (reference sequence). The CDR3 DNA reads TGTGCCAGCAGCCAAGAAGACAGGGGAGCTTTCTTT. Residues: CASSQEDRGAFF.

This clonotype was counted at least ten times. The V and J genes are TRBV20-1 and TRBJ2-2, with 9 positions matching TRBD2. Germline loops: CDR1 DFQATT, CDR2 SNEGSKA (reference sequence). The CDR3 loop spans 15 amino acids. The V and J ends lost 4 bases and 3 bases, in that order; junction bases with no gene match: 6. CDR3 DNA: TGCAGTGCTACCGGGGTAGCGGGGGACACCGGGGAGCTGTTTTTT. This codes for CSATGVAGDTGELFF.

This clonotype is medium-sized within its sample. The chain carries TRBV20-1 and TRBJ1-6; possibly TRBD1 for D (5 bases). This CDR3 spans 16 amino acids. Germline V CDR1 and CDR2: DFQATT, SNEGSKA (reference sequence). V lost 1 base to trimming and J lost 10 bases, with 20 bases between them. CDR3 DNA sequence: TGCAGTGCTAGAGTAGGTTTTGGCAGGGAGAGGTCACCCCTCCACTTT. It yields the protein CSARVGFGRERSPLHF.

This clonotype was recorded many times. The chain employs TRBV20-1 and TRBJ2-5, with 8 bases aligning to TRBD1. The CDR3 length is 14 residues. Germline assignment: CDR1 DFQATT and CDR2 SNEGSKA (reference sequence). J lost 3 bases, V lost 4 bases, and 7 bases had no gene match. The CDR3 DNA reads as TGCAGTGCTACCGGGACAGGCGCGGAAGAGACCCAGTACTTC. Its protein product is CSATGTGAEETQYF.

This clonotype was seen repeatedly, ten times or more. This rearrangement joins TRBV7-9 to TRBJ2-7, with D hard to call. This CDR3 is built from 12 residues. Germline CDR1 is SEHNR and CDR2 is FQNEAQ (reference sequence). V was pared by 5 bases and J by 7 bases, with 12 bases between. The CDR3 nucleotides read TGTGCCAGCAGCGACCAACTGGGTGAGCAGTACTTC. As protein: CASSDQLGEQYF.

This clonotype was observed many times. The CDR3 spells CASSPTLTSGQETQYF. CDR3 in DNA: TGTGCCAGCAGTCCCACCCTCACTAGCGGCCAAGAGACCCAGTACTTC. V is TRBV6-5 and J is TRBJ2-5, with 8 bases aligning to TRBD2. The CDR3 is made up of 16 amino acids. Germline CDR1 and CDR2: MNHEY and SVGAGI. V shed 5 bases, J shed 1 base, and the junction held 9 bases outside the gene matches.

In this sample, this clonotype turned up many times. This sequence joins TRBV14 and TRBJ2-6; 8 nucleotides agree with TRBD1. The CDR3 is made up of 20 amino acids. Per germline, CDR1 SGHDN and CDR2 FVKESK. With 4 bases clipped from V and 2 bases from J, the junction kept 16 bases outside the gene matches. DNA of the CDR3: TGTGCCAGCAGCCCGACATGGACAGGGAAAGGTTTCCCTGGGGCCAACGTCCTGACTTTC. It is translated as CASSPTWTGKGFPGANVLTF.

By share, this clonotype counts as medium-sized. The chain has TRBV20-1 and TRBJ2-3, with unresolved D. This CDR3 is 15 amino acids long. The V gene's germline CDR1 is DFQATT and CDR2 SNEGSKA (reference sequence). Trimming pared 0 bases from V and 2 bases from J, leaving 12 bases between. The CDR3 here is CSARDPLAVTDTQYF. The CDR3 DNA reads as TGCAGTGCTAGAGACCCTCTCGCGGTCACAGATACGCAGTATTTT.

This clonotype was seen at least ten times. The gene calls are TRBV29-1 and TRBJ2-7; D is possibly TRBD1 or TRBD2 (5 bases each). The length of the CDR3 is 12 residues. The germline V gene encodes CDR1 SQVTM and CDR2 ANQGSEA. Trimming took 6 bases from V and 6 from J, leaving 15 bases between them. In nucleotides, the CDR3 is TGCAGCGTGAGGGGTGGTGGGGCCGAGCAGTACTTC. It specifies CSVRGGGAEQYF.

This clonotype was observed a few times. The gene calls are TRBV30 and TRBJ2-3; 10 nucleotides align to TRBD1. This CDR3 region has 16 residues. V was clipped by 1 base and J by 0 bases; unmatched bases: 4. Germline CDR1 and CDR2: GTSNPN and SVGIG (reference sequence). The CDR3 spells CAWSAGTGASTDTQYF. For the CDR3, the DNA is TGTGCCTGGAGTGCGGGGACAGGGGCTAGCACAGATACGCAGTATTTT.

This clonotype was recorded many times. The chain joins TRBV10-2 to TRBJ2-1; D might be TRBD1 (6 bases). The CDR3 covers 13 residues. V was pared by 7 bases and J by 4 bases, with 11 bases between. CDR1 and CDR2 (germline): WSHSY, SAAADI. The CDR3 reads CASIETGYNEQFF. CDR3 DNA sequence: TGCGCCAGCATAGAAACAGGGTACAATGAGCAGTTCTTC.

At least ten counts were recorded for this clonotype. CDR3 bases: TGTGCCAGCAGCCAAGGAACTAGCGGGAGCTGGGAGCAGTTCTTC. It encodes CASSQGTSGSWEQFF. The chain couples TRBV4-2 to TRBJ2-1, with 11 bases lining up with TRBD2. From germline, CDR1 is LGHNA and CDR2 YNFKEQ. The ends lost 1 base at V and 10 bases at J; junction bases unmatched: 6. The CDR3 covers 15 residues.

This clonotype has ten or more counts. V and J are TRBV12-3 or TRBV12-4 and TRBJ1-3; the match to TRBD1 covers 7 bases. Trimming took 6 bases from V and 3 from J; bases not matched to a gene: 5. The CDR3 sequence is 14 residues long. The CDR3 coding sequence is TGTGCCAGCAGGCCTACAGGGGATGGAAACACCATATATTTT. It specifies CASRPTGDGNTIYF.

This clonotype appeared many times. The rearrangement joins TRBV29-1 to TRBJ1-2; D perhaps matches TRBD1 (6 bases). Germline CDR1 and CDR2: SQVTM and ANQGSEA. With 0 bases removed from V and 5 bases from J, the gap between germline ends came to 13 bases. This CDR3 region has 14 residues. CDR3 sequence: CSVEDRAGVYGYTF. As DNA, the CDR3 is TGCAGCGTTGAAGATCGGGCAGGGGTTTATGGCTACACCTTC.

There are a few counts of this clonotype. The chain links TRBV30 to TRBJ1-5; weak D call: TRBD1 (6 bases). CDR1 and CDR2 (germline): GTSNPN, SVGIG (reference sequence). Trimming left V 0 bases short and J 4 bases short, with 13 bases between. The CDR3 spans 15 residues. CDR3 DNA: TGTGCCTGGAGTGTAAGTTGGGGGGCGAATCAGCCCCAGCATTTT. It codes for CAWSVSWGANQPQHF.

The table lists this clonotype with a few counts. The chain combines TRBV6-6 with TRBJ2-1; 9 bases are shared with TRBD2. Trimming took 2 bases from V and 7 from J; bases not matched to a gene: 9. Germline V CDR1 and CDR2: MNHNY, SVGAGI (reference sequence). The CDR3 runs to 16 residues. The CDR3: CASSYLAGSGGNEQFF. The CDR3 bases are TGTGCCAGCAGTTACCTAGCGGGATCAGGGGGGAATGAGCAGTTCTTC.

This clonotype was seen many times. CDR3 nucleotides: TGTGCCAGCAGCTCTAGCTCCTACAATGAGCAGTTCTTC. Its translation is CASSSSSYNEQFF. V usage is TRBV11-3 and J usage is TRBJ2-1, with D uncertain. Germline-derived CDR1 and CDR2 are SGHNT and YENEEA. The CDR3 has 13 residues. V lost 4 bases, J lost 0 bases, and 4 bases lay in between.

This clonotype is labeled medium-sized. The V and J genes are TRBV20-1 and TRBJ2-1, with 9 positions matching TRBD1. The CDR3 sequence is 13 residues long. Looked up from germline, CDR1 is DFQATT and CDR2 is SNEGSKA (reference sequence). V dropped 8 bases and J dropped 0; count of bases not matched to a gene: 2. CDR3 DNA: TGCAGTTTGACAGGGGGCTCCTACAATGAGCAGTTCTTC. This encodes CSLTGGSYNEQFF.

This clonotype has a handful of counts. The CDR3 spells CASAPSHLIYEQYF. Written as DNA, the CDR3 is TGTGCCTCCGCCCCCTCGCACCTTATCTACGAGCAGTACTTC. The rearrangement joins TRBV19 to TRBJ2-7; D not resolved. The V gene lost 11 bases and the J gene lost 3 bases, with 20 bases spanning the gap. The CDR3 covers 14 residues. From germline, CDR1 is LNHDA and CDR2 SQIVND (reference sequence). The entire variable domain, with the rest obtained from reference TRBV19 and TRBJ2-7, is as follows: DGGITQSPKYLFRKEGQNVTLSCEQNLNHDAMYWYRQDPGQGLRLIYYSQIVNDFQKGDIAEGYSVSREKKESFPLTVTSAQKNPTAFYLCASAPSHLIYEQYFGPGTRLTVT.

A word on this clonotype: It is unclear where the CDR3 begins or ends on the DNA, so no DNA is shown, and the CDR3 is as TCRdb lists it. V is TRBV5-1 and J is TRBJ1-3. 19 amino acids form the CDR3, both terminal residues included. Germline CDR1 SGHRS, CDR2 YFSETQ. This chain's CDR3 is CASSFYICSARPSGNTIYF.

The chain combines TRBV6-6 with TRBJ2-2; D is possibly TRBD1 or TRBD2 (5 bases each). This CDR3 contains 13 residues. Germline V CDR1 and CDR2: MNHNY, SVGAGI (reference sequence). Trimming stripped 7 bases from V and 9 bases from J, with 15 bases between. As DNA, the CDR3 is TGTGCCAGCAATACCATGGGGACCTGGGAGCTGTTTTTT. Protein: CASNTMGTWELFF.